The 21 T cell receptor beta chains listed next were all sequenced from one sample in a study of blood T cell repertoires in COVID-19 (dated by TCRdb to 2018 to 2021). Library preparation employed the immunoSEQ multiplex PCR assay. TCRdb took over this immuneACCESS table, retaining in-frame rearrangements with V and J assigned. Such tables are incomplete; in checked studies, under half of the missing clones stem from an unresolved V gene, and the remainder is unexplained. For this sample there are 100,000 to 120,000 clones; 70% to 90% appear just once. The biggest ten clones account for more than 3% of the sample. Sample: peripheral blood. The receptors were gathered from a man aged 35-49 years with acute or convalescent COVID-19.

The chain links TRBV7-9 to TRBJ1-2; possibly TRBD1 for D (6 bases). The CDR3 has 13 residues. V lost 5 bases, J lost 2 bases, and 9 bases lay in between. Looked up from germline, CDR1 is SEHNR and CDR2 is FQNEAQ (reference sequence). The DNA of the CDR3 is TGTGCCAGCAGCAGGGGACAAAACTATGGCTACACCTTC. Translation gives CASSRGQNYGYTF.

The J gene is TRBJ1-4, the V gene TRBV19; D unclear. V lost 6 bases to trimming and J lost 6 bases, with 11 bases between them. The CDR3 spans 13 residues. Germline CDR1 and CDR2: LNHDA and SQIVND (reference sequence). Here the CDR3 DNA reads TGTGCCAGTAGAAGGAGAAGAGATGAAAAACTGTTTTTT. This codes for CASRRRRDEKLFF.

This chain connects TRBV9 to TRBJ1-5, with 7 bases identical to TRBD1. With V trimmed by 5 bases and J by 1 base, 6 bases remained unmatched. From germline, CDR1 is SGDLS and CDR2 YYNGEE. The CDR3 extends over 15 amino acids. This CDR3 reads CASSAPGGSNQPQHF. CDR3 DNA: TGTGCCAGCAGTGCCCCAGGGGGGAGCAATCAGCCCCAGCATTTT.

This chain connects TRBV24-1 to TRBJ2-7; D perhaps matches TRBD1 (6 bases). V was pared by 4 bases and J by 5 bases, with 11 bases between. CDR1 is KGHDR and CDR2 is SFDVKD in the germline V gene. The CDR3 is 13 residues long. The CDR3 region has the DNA TGTGCCACCAGTGACTCGACAGGACACGAGCAGTACTTC. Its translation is CATSDSTGHEQYF.

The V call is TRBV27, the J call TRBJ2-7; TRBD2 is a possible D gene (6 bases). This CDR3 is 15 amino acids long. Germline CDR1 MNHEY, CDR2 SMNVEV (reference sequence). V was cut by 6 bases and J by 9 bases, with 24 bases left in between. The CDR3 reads CASSSSGGTHGGQYF. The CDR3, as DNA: TGTGCCAGCAGCTCGAGCGGCGGCACTCACGGGGGGCAGTACTTC.

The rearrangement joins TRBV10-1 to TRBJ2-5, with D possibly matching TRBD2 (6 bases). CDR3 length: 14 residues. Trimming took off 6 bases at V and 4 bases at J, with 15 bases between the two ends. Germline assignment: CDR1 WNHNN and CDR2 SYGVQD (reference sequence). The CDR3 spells CASSGTRGRETQYF. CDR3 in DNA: TGCGCCAGCAGCGGGACTCGGGGGAGAGAGACCCAGTACTTC.

The CDR3 reads CASSWGEGWTEAFF. The CDR3 nucleotides read TGTGCCAGCAGCTGGGGAGAGGGTTGGACTGAAGCTTTCTTT. The V and J genes are TRBV5-6 and TRBJ1-1; D is unclear. Germline lookup yields CDR1 SGHDT and CDR2 YYEEEE. This CDR3 contains 14 residues. V was cut by 3 bases and J by 5 bases, with 14 bases left in between. Complete variable domain (other parts from reference TRBV5-6 and TRBJ1-1): DAGVTQSPTHLIKTRGQQVTLRCSPKSGHDTVSWYQQALGQGPQFIFQYYEEEERQRGNFPDRFSGHQFPNYSSELNVNALLLGDSALYLCASSWGEGWTEAFFGQGTRLTVV.

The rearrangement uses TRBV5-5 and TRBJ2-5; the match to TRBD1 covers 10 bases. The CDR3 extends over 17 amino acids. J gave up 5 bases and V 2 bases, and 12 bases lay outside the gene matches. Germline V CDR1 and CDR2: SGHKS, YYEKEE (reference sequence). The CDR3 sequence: CASSLVAGTGDGETQYF. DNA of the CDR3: TGTGCCAGCAGCTTAGTGGCCGGGACAGGGGACGGGGAGACCCAGTACTTC.

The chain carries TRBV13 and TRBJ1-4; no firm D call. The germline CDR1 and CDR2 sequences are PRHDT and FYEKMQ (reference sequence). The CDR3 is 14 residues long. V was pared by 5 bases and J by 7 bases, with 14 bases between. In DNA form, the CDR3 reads TGTGCCAGCAGCCCACGAGGCAGCGGTGAAAAACTGTTTTTT. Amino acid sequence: CASSPRGSGEKLFF.

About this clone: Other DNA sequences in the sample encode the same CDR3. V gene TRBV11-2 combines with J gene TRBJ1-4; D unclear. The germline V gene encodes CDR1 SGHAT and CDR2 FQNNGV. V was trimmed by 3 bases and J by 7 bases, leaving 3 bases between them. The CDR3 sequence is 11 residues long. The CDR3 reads CASSFGEKLFF. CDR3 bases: TGTGCCAGCAGCTTCGGTGAAAAACTGTTTTTT.

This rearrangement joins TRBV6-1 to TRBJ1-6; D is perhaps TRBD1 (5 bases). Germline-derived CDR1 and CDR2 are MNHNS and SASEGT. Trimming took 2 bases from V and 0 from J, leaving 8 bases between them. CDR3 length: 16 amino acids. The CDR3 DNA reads TGTGCCAGCAGTGAACTGACAGTCTCCTATAATTCACCCCTCCACTTT. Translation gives CASSELTVSYNSPLHF.

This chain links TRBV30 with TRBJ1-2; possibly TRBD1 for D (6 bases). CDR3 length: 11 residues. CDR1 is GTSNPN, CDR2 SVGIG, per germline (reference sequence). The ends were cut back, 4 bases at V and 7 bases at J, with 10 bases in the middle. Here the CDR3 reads CAWNLRGGYTF. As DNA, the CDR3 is TGTGCCTGGAACCTCAGGGGTGGCTACACCTTC.

DNA for the CDR3: TGTGCCAGCAGTTTATTGAGCTCCTACGAGCAGTACTTC. Translating gives CASSLLSSYEQYF. The V gene is TRBV12-3 or TRBV12-4, the J gene TRBJ2-7; no firm D call. The V end was cut by 2 bases, the J end by 0 bases, with 5 bases between. The CDR3 runs 13 residues.

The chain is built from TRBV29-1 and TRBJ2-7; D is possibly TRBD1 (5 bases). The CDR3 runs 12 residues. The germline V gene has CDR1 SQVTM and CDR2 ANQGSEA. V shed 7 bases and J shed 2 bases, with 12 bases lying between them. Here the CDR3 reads CSGYRFTYEQYF. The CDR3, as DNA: TGCAGCGGATACAGGTTTACCTACGAGCAGTACTTC.

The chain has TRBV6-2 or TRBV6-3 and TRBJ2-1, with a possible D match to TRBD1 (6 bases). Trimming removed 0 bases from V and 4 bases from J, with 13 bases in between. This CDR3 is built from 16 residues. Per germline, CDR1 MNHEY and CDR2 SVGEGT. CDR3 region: CASSYSSIGGYNEQFF. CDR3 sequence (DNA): TGTGCCAGCAGTTACTCGAGTATAGGGGGTTACAATGAGCAGTTCTTC.

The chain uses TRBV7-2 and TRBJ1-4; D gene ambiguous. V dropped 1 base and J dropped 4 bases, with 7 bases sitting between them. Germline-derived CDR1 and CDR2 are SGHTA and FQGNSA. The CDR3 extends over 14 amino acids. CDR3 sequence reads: CASSLDSINEKLFF. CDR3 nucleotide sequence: TGTGCCAGCAGCTTAGACAGTATTAATGAAAAACTGTTTTTT.

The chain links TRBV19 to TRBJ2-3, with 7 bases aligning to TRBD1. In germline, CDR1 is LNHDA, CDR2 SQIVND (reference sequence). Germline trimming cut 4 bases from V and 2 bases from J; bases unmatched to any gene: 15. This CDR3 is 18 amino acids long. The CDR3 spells CASSKRRGSSRATDTQYF. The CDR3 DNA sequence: TGTGCCAGTAGTAAGCGCAGGGGGTCCTCCCGTGCCACAGATACGCAGTATTTT.

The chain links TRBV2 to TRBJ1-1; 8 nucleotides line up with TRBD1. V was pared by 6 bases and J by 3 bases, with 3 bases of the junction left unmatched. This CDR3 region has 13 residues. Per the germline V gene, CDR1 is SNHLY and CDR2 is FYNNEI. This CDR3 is CASRGTGYTEAFF. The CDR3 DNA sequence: TGTGCCAGCAGGGGGACAGGTTACACTGAAGCTTTCTTT. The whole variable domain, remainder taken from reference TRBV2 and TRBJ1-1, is EPEVTQTPSHQVTQMGQEVILRCVPISNHLYFYWYRQILGQKVEFLVSFYNNEISEKSEIFDDQFSVERPDGSNFTLKIRSTKLEDSAMYFCASRGTGYTEAFFGQGTRLTVV.

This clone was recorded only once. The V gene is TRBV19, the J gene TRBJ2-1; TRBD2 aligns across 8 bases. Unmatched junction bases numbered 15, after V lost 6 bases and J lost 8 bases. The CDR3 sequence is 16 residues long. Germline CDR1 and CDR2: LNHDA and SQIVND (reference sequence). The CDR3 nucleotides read TGTGCCAGTAGCTCCCAAGACGGGAGCGGGGGCGATGAGCAGTTCTTC. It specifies CASSSQDGSGGDEQFF.

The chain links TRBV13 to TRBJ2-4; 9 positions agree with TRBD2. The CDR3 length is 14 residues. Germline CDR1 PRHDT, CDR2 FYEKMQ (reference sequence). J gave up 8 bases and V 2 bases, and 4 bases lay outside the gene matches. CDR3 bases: TGTGCCAGCAGCTTAAGCGCGGGGGGGCACATTCAGTACTTC. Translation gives CASSLSAGGHIQYF.

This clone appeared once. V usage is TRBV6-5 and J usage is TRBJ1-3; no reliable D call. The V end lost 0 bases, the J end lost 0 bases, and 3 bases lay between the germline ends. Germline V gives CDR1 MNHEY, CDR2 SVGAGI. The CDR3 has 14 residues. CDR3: CASSYSASGNTIYF. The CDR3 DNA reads TGTGCCAGCAGTTACTCAGCCTCTGGAAACACCATATATTTT.